The sample holds a few counts of the clone carrying this T cell receptor (beta chain). These data originate in a study of T cells in Graves' hyperthyroidism and ophthalmopathy. Subjects with ophthalmopathy showed a Clinical Activity Score no lower than 3, a NOSPECS grade no lower than 4, and a duration shorter than 3 months. Germline V gene sequence: CDR1 KGHDR, CDR2 SFDVKD. The CDR3 consists of 13 residues. Trimming stripped 4 bases from V and 7 bases from J, with 12 bases between. It was RNA transcripts that yielded the amplified TCR beta CDR3 regions. The primer set for the first-round RT-PCR of the TCR CDR3 was HTBI. One entry per CDR3 protein results from TCRdb running MiXCR on the multiplex PCR reads. Among approximately 610,000 distinct CDR3 sequences listed, roughly 14% were seen once.

The V and J genes are TRBV24-1 and TRBJ2-5; a weak D match, TRBD1 (5 bases). Sequenced input: blood. This sequence originates from a woman aged 40 to 49 with Graves' ophthalmopathy. CDR3 residues: CATSEAGSGTQYF. The CDR3 DNA reads TGTGCCACCAGTGAAGCAGGGTCGGGGACCCAGTACTTC.